What follows are 3 T cell receptor beta chains derived from one specimen sequenced in a study of cytotoxic CD8 clonotypes in ibrutinib-treated CLL. The repertoire was sequenced with immunoSEQ multiplex PCR; TCRdb's copy has only in-frame clones and lacks some. The profile shows approximately 140,000 clones, 60% to 80% of them singletons. The input for sequencing was PBMCs, taken after 12 months of ibrutinib treatment. The receptors were gathered from a human donor with chronic lymphocytic leukemia.

The chain links TRBV6-1 to TRBJ1-1; D not resolved. The ends were cut back, 0 bases at V and 0 bases at J, with 14 bases in the middle. Germline-derived CDR1 and CDR2 are MNHNS and SASEGT. The CDR3 covers 17 residues. This CDR3 is CASSEAPGIQVNTEAFF. CDR3 DNA sequence: TGTGCCAGCAGTGAAGCCCCGGGGATACAAGTGAACACTGAAGCTTTCTTT.

J is TRBJ1-1 and V is TRBV29-1; D possibly corresponds to TRBD1 (5 bases). Trimming removed 4 bases from V and 3 bases from J, with 12 bases in between. Germline V CDR1 and CDR2: SQVTM, ANQGSEA. The CDR3 has 13 residues. CDR3 nucleotides: TGCAGCGTTGTATCGGGGGTGTACACTGAAGCTTTCTTT. Residues: CSVVSGVYTEAFF.

The gene calls are TRBV2 and TRBJ2-7; TRBD2 aligns across 11 bases. Germline V lookup: CDR1 SNHLY, CDR2 FYNNEI. Trimming took 7 bases from V and 9 from J; bases not matched to a gene: 11. This CDR3 comprises 14 residues. Here the CDR3 DNA reads TGTGCCAGCAAACTAGCGGGAGAATTGGCGTCGCAGTACTTC. It is translated as CASKLAGELASQYF.